This TCR beta chain was profiled in a study of blood T cell repertoires in COVID-19 (TCRdb year 2020). Regarding the study in general: Samples from collaborators originated in the United States, Italy and Spain and spanned both the acute and convalescent phases of COVID-19. The material from the prospective study consisted of cDNA or gDNA derived from T cells, B-cell-depleted T cells, or PBMCs. Deeply sampled blood TCRbeta repertoires from subjects exposed to, actively infected with, or recovered from COVID-19 were included in the dataset. A freely available public database, intended as a resource for researchers studying the immune response to SARS-CoV-2, is where the repertoires were released. The samples were drawn from the first 160 participants of the ongoing ImmuneRACE study and from roughly 1,300 subjects provided by 6 global collaborators. The sample metadata nearly always contained a de-identified subject ID, COVID-19 status, age in years and sex. Where available, HLA class I and class II types were obtained from metadata supplied by the sample provider rather than from assay-based typing.

Study-level results and caveats: Clinical and demographic metadata were provided uncurated, with the amount varying by source and participant.

With respect to this clone: Its antigen has not been determined. No base qualities exist here, and no much larger clone lies one base off it.

Including the terminal cysteine and phenylalanine, the CDR3 comprises 16 residues. The only DNA kept is the CDR3, 48 bases in frame from the first base. CDR1 is given as MDHEN and CDR2 as SYDVKM, both from the germline V gene. Ends trimmed: V by 5 bases, J by 5 bases; bases unmatched to a gene: 8. Participants in the prospective study were aged about 18 to 89 years, lived in 24 United States geographic areas, and enrolled through a virtual design. Cohort assignment in the prospective study relied on participant-reported clinical history from a screening survey and a study questionnaire. Recovered participants in ImmuneRACE Cohort 3 were defined by two consecutive negative NP/OP PCR tests, clearance by a healthcare professional, or resolution of symptoms. In the prospective study, mobile phlebotomists collected whole blood, serum and a nasopharyngeal or oropharyngeal swab from each participant. Over a 2-month period, participants in the prospective study had the option of providing additional blood draws and questionnaires. Prospective study blood samples were shipped either frozen or at room temperature before DNA extraction.

TCRbeta CDR3 regions were amplified from genomic DNA using the immunoSEQ Assay, a bias-controlled multiplex PCR. In the authors' own workflow: The number of nucleated cells in each sample was estimated by amplification of reference gene primers within the assay. To quantify the absolute abundance of each unique TCRbeta CDR3 rearrangement, sequence reads were collapsed and filtered. For each sample, productive Simpson clonality was calculated by taking the square root of Simpson's diversity index across productive rearrangements. TCRdb took over this immuneACCESS table, retaining in-frame rearrangements with V and J assigned. Such tables are incomplete; in checked studies, under half of the missing clones stem from an unresolved V gene, and the remainder is unexplained. V and J calls plus clone size are reproduced from that table; the DNA served to infer D and trimming. For this sample there are approximately 240,000 clones; around nine tenths appear just once. Around 1.8% of the sample is held by the ten biggest clonotypes.

The sequenced sample was PBMCs or T cells enriched from blood (not recorded which). This chain is built from TRBV28 and TRBJ2-3; a stretch of 12 junction bases matches TRBD2. The source of this sequence is a woman between 18 and 29 years old who had recovered from COVID-19. The CDR3 reads as follows: CASSRRLAGELDTQYF. DNA sequence: TGTGCCAGCAGTAGACGACTAGCGGGAGAATTAGATACGCAGTATTTT.